This passage covers 22 T cell receptor beta chains from one sample sequenced in a study of CD8 T cells in ankylosing spondylitis. TCRdb independently ran MiXCR on the 5' RACE reads; one entry per CDR3 protein. Counted here are about 36,000 distinct CDR3 sequences, 13% occurring once; the ten biggest clones make up 25% to 40%. Sequenced: synovial fluid, either unsorted or a sorted T cell fraction (not recorded which). Every receptor here comes from a male donor with ankylosing spondylitis.

This chain uses TRBV27 with TRBJ2-7; TRBD1 is a possible D gene (6 bases). Between the trimmed V and J ends, which lost 9 bases and 2 bases, there was a span of 14 bases. The CDR3 sequence is 13 residues long. CDR1 is MNHEY, CDR2 SMNVEV, per germline (reference sequence). The CDR3 sequence: CASGGAYTYEQYF. DNA of the CDR3: TGTGCCAGTGGGGGCGCTTATACCTACGAGCAGTACTTC.

This chain joins TRBV4-2 and TRBJ2-7; no clear D gene. Germline CDR1 and CDR2: LGHNA and YNFKEQ. Trimming took off 3 bases at V and 2 bases at J, with 5 bases between the two ends. The length of the CDR3 is 12 residues. The CDR3 protein is CASSHQTYEQYF. CDR3 bases: TGTGCCAGCAGCCACCAGACCTACGAGCAGTACTTC.

The CDR3 sequence is CSVEKGERDIQYF. In DNA, the CDR3 is TGCAGCGTTGAAAAGGGGGAGAGGGACATTCAGTACTTC. The chain combines TRBV29-1 with TRBJ2-4; D is possibly TRBD1 (6 bases). The CDR3 sequence is 13 residues long. The V gene lost 2 bases and the J gene lost 8 bases, with 13 bases spanning the gap. CDR1 and CDR2 from the germline V gene are SQVTM and ANQGSEA. The full variable domain, completed using reference TRBV29-1 and TRBJ2-4, is SAVISQKPSRDICQRGTSLTIQCQVDSQVTMMFWYRQQPGQSLTLIATANQGSEATYESGFVIDKFPISRPNLTFSTLTVSNMSPEDSSIYLCSVEKGERDIQYFGAGTRLSVL.

Many counts were recorded for this clonotype. CDR3 protein: CASSPDGANVLTF. The CDR3 coding sequence is TGTGCCAGCAGTCCAGACGGGGCCAACGTCCTGACTTTC. This chain uses TRBV27 with TRBJ2-6; D not certain. CDR3 length: 13 amino acids. Germline V gives CDR1 MNHEY, CDR2 SMNVEV (reference sequence). The germline V and J ends were trimmed by 5 bases and 4 bases, with 6 bases remaining between them.

This sequence joins TRBV10-3 and TRBJ1-2, with TRBD1 as a possible D gene (5 bases). The CDR3 is made up of 14 amino acids. Between the trimmed V and J ends, which lost 6 bases and 7 bases, there was a span of 18 bases. Per germline, CDR1 ENHRY and CDR2 SYGVKD. The CDR3, as DNA: TGTGCCATCAGCGAAGGACACCTCGGACGTGGCTACACCTTC. Its protein is CAISEGHLGRGYTF.

This clonotype has a handful of counts. The V call is TRBV6-2 or TRBV6-3, the J call TRBJ2-3; D not certain. V lost 2 bases to trimming and J lost 2 bases, with 8 bases between them. CDR1 and CDR2 from the germline V gene are MNHEY and SVGEGT. The CDR3 totals 14 residues. In DNA form, the CDR3 reads TGTGCCAGCAGTTACGGGCCCACCACAGATACGCAGTATTTT. Its protein product is CASSYGPTTDTQYF.

The rearrangement links TRBV20-1 to TRBJ2-5; D unresolved. The CDR3 contains 12 residues. Germline loops: CDR1 DFQATT, CDR2 SNEGSKA (reference sequence). Deletions cut 1 base from V and 5 bases from J, with 8 bases between. The CDR3 DNA reads as TGCAGTGCTAGAGGTCCTGTGGAGACCCAGTACTTC. This encodes CSARGPVETQYF.

The V gene is TRBV29-1, the J gene TRBJ2-5; 13 bases map to TRBD2. Germline CDR1 reads SQVTM; CDR2 reads ANQGSEA. J was trimmed by 4 bases and V by 5 bases; bases with no gene match: 4. The CDR3 spans 14 residues. CDR3 protein: CSVRRTSGRETQYF. The CDR3 DNA follows: TGCAGCGTTCGAAGGACTAGCGGGAGAGAGACCCAGTACTTC.

The chain employs TRBV7-9 and TRBJ2-3; D possibly corresponds to TRBD1 (6 bases). This CDR3 is 16 amino acids long. V shed 5 bases and J shed 3 bases, with 18 bases lying between them. The germline gives CDR1 SEHNR, CDR2 FQNEAQ (reference sequence). Here the CDR3 reads CASSVYSTGVTDTQYF. DNA of the CDR3: TGTGCCAGCAGCGTATACTCGACAGGTGTGACAGATACGCAGTATTTT. The entire variable domain, with the rest obtained from reference TRBV7-9 and TRBJ2-3, is as follows: DTGVSQNPRHKITKRGQNVTFRCDPISEHNRLYWYRQTLGQGPEFLTYFQNEAQLEKSRLLSDRFSAERPKGSFSTLEIQRTEQGDSAMYLCASSVYSTGVTDTQYFGPGTRLTVL.

The chain employs TRBV5-6 and TRBJ2-5; unclear D gene. CDR3 length: 15 residues. Per the germline V gene, CDR1 is SGHDT and CDR2 is YYEEEE. V lost 0 bases and J lost 3, with 12 bases in between. CDR3 sequence: CASSLGPGSEETQYF. In DNA, the CDR3 is TGTGCCAGCAGCTTGGGACCGGGTTCCGAAGAGACCCAGTACTTC.

This clonotype was counted a few times. The V gene is TRBV19, the J gene TRBJ2-7; the D gene is possibly TRBD1 (5 bases). In germline, CDR1 is LNHDA, CDR2 SQIVND (reference sequence). The CDR3 is made up of 15 amino acids. Trimming left V 1 base short and J 2 bases short, with 12 bases between. CDR3 nucleotide sequence: TGTGCCAGTAGTATAGTCGGCACAGGACCCTACGAGCAGTACTTC. This sequence encodes CASSIVGTGPYEQYF.

This clonotype has a handful of counts. The rearrangement uses TRBV12-3 or TRBV12-4 and TRBJ2-2, with TRBD2 matching over 10 bases. CDR3 length: 16 residues. The J segment lost 4 bases and the V segment lost 4 bases, leaving 6 bases of the junction unmatched. The chain's CDR3 is CASSSKAGGLTGELFF. CDR3 DNA sequence: TGTGCCAGCAGTTCTAAAGCGGGAGGGCTCACCGGGGAGCTGTTTTTT.

This clonotype was observed many times. A read error may account for a junction end that differs from germline. The V call is TRBV6-5, the J call TRBJ2-4, with 7 nucleotides matching TRBD1. The CDR3 covers 16 residues. Germline CDR1 is MNHEY and CDR2 is SVGAGI. The DNA for the CDR3 is TGTGCCAGCAGTGACTCGACAGGGTATTATGAAAACATTCAGTACTTC. Its translation is CASSDSTGYYENIQYF.

This clonotype was seen at least ten times. The rearrangement links TRBV12-3 or TRBV12-4 to TRBJ1-1, with D uncertain. The CDR3 totals 12 residues. Trimming took 5 bases from V and 11 from J, leaving 15 bases between them. CDR3 nucleotides: TGTGCCAGCAGTCCTAACGGCCGTGAGGCTTTCTTT. Amino acid sequence: CASSPNGREAFF.

The chain carries TRBV9 and TRBJ2-1; TRBD2 matches 7 bases. The CDR3 extends over 18 amino acids. V lost 2 bases to trimming and J lost 0 bases; unmatched junction nucleotides: 11. In germline, CDR1 is SGDLS, CDR2 YYNGEE. The CDR3 DNA reads TGTGCCAGCAGCGTCGGGACGGTACTAGCGAGCTCCTACAATGAGCAGTTCTTC. Protein: CASSVGTVLASSYNEQFF.

This clonotype was detected ten times or more. The DNA for the CDR3 is TGCAGTGCTCAAACGGGGGCGGGGGGTGCAGATACGCAGTATTTT. This sequence encodes CSAQTGAGGADTQYF. This chain uses TRBV20-1 with TRBJ2-3; 8 nucleotides match TRBD2. CDR1 and CDR2 (germline): DFQATT, SNEGSKA (reference sequence). This CDR3 is 15 amino acids long. The ends lost 5 bases at V and 4 bases at J; junction bases unmatched: 11.

This clonotype has more than one count but fewer than ten. CDR3 nucleotide sequence: TGCGCCAGCAGTGGGCGACTAGCGGGAATCAATGAGCAGTTCTTC. Translating it yields CASSGRLAGINEQFF. The gene calls are TRBV10-2 and TRBJ2-1; 11 nucleotides align to TRBD2. In germline, CDR1 is WSHSY, CDR2 SAAADI. With V trimmed by 4 bases and J by 6 bases, 5 bases remained unmatched. The CDR3 runs to 15 residues.

By frequency in the sample, this clonotype is medium-sized. The chain recombines TRBV6-2 or TRBV6-3 with TRBJ2-2; 11 positions agree with TRBD2. The germline V gene has CDR1 MNHEY and CDR2 SVGEGT. There are 15 residues in the CDR3. J gave up 4 bases and V 5 bases, and 3 bases lay outside the gene matches. The CDR3 here is CASSTSGSVTGELFF. The CDR3 nucleotides are TGTGCCAGCAGTACTAGCGGGAGCGTCACCGGGGAGCTGTTTTTT.

This clonotype was seen at least ten times. The chain combines TRBV7-2 with TRBJ2-1, with 10 bases matching TRBD2. The CDR3 spans 15 residues. J lost 6 bases, V lost 6 bases, and 8 bases had no gene match. Germline CDR1 SGHTA, CDR2 FQGNSA. The CDR3 DNA follows: TGTGCCAGCAGTCGTCTAGCGGGAGCCCCCAATGAGCAGTTCTTC. Translated: CASSRLAGAPNEQFF.

The rearrangement joins TRBV9 to TRBJ2-2, with D possibly being TRBD1 or TRBD2 (5 bases each). The CDR3 runs to 16 residues. Trimming removed 1 base at V and 5 bases at J, with 15 bases between. From germline, CDR1 is SGDLS and CDR2 YYNGEE. The CDR3 DNA follows: TGTGCCAGCAGCGTATTTAAGGTGGGGGTTACCGGGGAGCTGTTTTTT. It codes for CASSVFKVGVTGELFF.

In its sample, this clonotype was seen many times. The J gene is TRBJ2-7, the V gene TRBV6-5; D is possibly TRBD2 (6 bases). This CDR3 spans 14 amino acids. V was shortened by 4 bases and J by 7 bases, with 17 bases between the two germline ends. Germline CDR1 and CDR2: MNHEY and SVGAGI. The CDR3 region is CASSWGTLTREQYF. As DNA, the CDR3 is TGTGCCAGCAGTTGGGGGACTCTGACGAGGGAGCAGTACTTC.

The chain uses TRBV9 and TRBJ1-3; D remains ambiguous. The CDR3 has 14 amino acids. CDR1 is SGDLS and CDR2 is YYNGEE in the germline V gene. V was shortened by 0 bases and J by 7 bases, with 11 bases between the two germline ends. CDR3 DNA: TGTGCCAGCAGCGTAGCTGGTTACCTGAACACCATATATTTT. Translation: CASSVAGYLNTIYF.